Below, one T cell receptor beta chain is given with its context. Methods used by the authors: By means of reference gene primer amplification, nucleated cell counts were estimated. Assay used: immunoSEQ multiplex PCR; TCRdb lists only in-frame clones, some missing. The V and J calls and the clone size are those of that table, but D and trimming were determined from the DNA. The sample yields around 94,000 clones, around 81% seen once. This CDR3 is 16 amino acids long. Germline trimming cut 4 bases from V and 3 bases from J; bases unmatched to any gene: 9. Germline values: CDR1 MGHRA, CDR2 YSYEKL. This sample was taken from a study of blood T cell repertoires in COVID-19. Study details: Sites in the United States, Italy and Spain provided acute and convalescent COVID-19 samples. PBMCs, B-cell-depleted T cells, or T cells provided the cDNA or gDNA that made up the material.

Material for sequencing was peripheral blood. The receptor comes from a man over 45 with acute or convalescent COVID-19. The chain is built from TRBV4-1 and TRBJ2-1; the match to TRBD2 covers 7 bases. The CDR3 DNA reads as TGCGCCAGCAGCCTCAGATCGGGACTACTCTACAATGAGCAGTTCTTC. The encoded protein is CASSLRSGLLYNEQFF.